Listed below are T cell receptor beta chains from one sample, sequenced in a study of graft-versus-host responses after intestinal transplantation. Assay: immunoSEQ multiplex PCR; the TCRdb copy retains only in-frame clones and omits some. The sample holds roughly 20,000 clones, under 50% seen once. The specimen comprised alloreactive CD4+ T cells from a mixed lymphocyte reaction culture, sampled before intestinal transplant. Every receptor here comes from a human patient who received an intestinal transplant. Both conserved end residues are part of each CDR3. Each record gives: J gene, V gene, CDR3 protein.

j_call: TRBJ2-7; v_call: TRBV21-1; cdr3_aa: CASSKVRTGDSYEQYF
j_call: TRBJ2-5; v_call: TRBV5-4; cdr3_aa: CASSRTDRPETQYF
j_call: TRBJ1-1; v_call: TRBV19; cdr3_aa: CASRPGLDYEAFF
j_call: TRBJ2-3; v_call: TRBV7-8; cdr3_aa: CASSGEMLGGWDTQYF
j_call: TRBJ1-3; v_call: TRBV18; cdr3_aa: CASSPQGGGNTIYF
j_call: TRBJ1-1; v_call: TRBV5-1; cdr3_aa: CASSYYGQGVGTEAFF
j_call: TRBJ1-4; v_call: TRBV10-3; cdr3_aa: CAISQGLAANEKLFF
j_call: TRBJ1-1; v_call: TRBV11-2; cdr3_aa: CASSFPGATEAFF
j_call: TRBJ2-7; v_call: TRBV5-1; cdr3_aa: CASSSYRKNSYEQYF
j_call: TRBJ2-5; v_call: TRBV7-7; cdr3_aa: CASSLGTSLLETQYF
j_call: TRBJ1-2; v_call: TRBV18; cdr3_aa: CASSPTWTGLYYGYTF
j_call: TRBJ2-1; v_call: TRBV18; cdr3_aa: CASSPPGLAGGQNEQFF
j_call: TRBJ1-5; v_call: TRBV28; cdr3_aa: CASSLGQGVMPQHF
j_call: TRBJ1-5; v_call: TRBV4-2; cdr3_aa: CASSQEGTGGYNQPQHF
j_call: TRBJ1-3; v_call: TRBV5-1; cdr3_aa: CASSLEGGLGNTIYF
j_call: TRBJ1-4; v_call: TRBV27; cdr3_aa: CASSLLRGEKLFF
j_call: TRBJ1-2; v_call: TRBV2; cdr3_aa: CASSELTDYGYTF